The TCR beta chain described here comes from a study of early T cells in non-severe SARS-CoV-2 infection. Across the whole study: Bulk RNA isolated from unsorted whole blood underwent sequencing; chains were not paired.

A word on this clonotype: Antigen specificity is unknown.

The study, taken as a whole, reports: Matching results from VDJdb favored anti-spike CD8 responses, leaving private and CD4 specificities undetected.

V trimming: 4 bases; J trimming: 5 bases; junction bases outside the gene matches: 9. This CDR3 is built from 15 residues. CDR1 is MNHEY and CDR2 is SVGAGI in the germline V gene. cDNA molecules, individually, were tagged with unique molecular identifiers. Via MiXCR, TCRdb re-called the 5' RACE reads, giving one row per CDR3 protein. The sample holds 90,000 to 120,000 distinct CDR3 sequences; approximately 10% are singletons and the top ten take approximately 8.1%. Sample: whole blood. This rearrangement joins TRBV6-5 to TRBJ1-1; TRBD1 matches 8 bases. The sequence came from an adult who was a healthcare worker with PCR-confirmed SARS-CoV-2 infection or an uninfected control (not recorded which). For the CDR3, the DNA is TGTGCCAGCAGTTTCCCGCGACAGGGGATAACTGAAGCTTTCTTT. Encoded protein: CASSFPRQGITEAFF.